This passage covers 14 T cell receptor beta chains from one sample sequenced in a study of spatial heterogeneity in lung cancer. Whole-study results and caveats: The number of expanded tumor alpha and beta chains correlated with mutation number.

Noted time point: sample taken at primary tumor resection. No antigen is known for these receptors. In TCRdb, the 5' RACE reads were re-called with MiXCR into one record per CDR3 protein. The sample comprises around 100,000 distinct CDR3 sequences, 4.4% of which are singletons, and 21% rests with the top ten. This specimen consisted of lung tumor tissue, obtained at surgery. The origin of the receptors is a male donor with early-stage non-small cell lung cancer.

This clonotype was observed at least ten times. The chain employs TRBV24-1 and TRBJ2-1; 11 bases line up with TRBD2. Germline loops: CDR1 KGHDR, CDR2 SFDVKD. CDR3 length: 15 amino acids. V was pared by 7 bases and J by 7 bases, with 8 bases of the junction left unmatched. The DNA for the CDR3 is TGTGCCACCAGGTCCGGGACTAGCGGTGTAAATGAGCAGTTCTTC. Amino acids: CATRSGTSGVNEQFF.

The V call is TRBV18, the J call TRBJ2-7, with D maybe TRBD2 (6 bases). Trimming cost V 6 bases and J 3 bases, with 18 bases left between them. The CDR3 is made up of 15 amino acids. Germline V lookup: CDR1 KGHSH, CDR2 LQKENI. CDR3 protein: CASSGFRGGSYEQYF. The CDR3 DNA reads as TGTGCCAGCTCCGGGTTCCGGGGAGGCAGCTACGAGCAGTACTTC.

This clonotype was observed many times. The chain is built from TRBV20-1 and TRBJ2-5, with 10 bases identical to TRBD2. The CDR3 spans 20 residues. Looked up from germline, CDR1 is DFQATT and CDR2 is SNEGSKA (reference sequence). The ends lost 1 base at V and 2 bases at J; junction bases unmatched: 19. CDR3 loop: CSARGLAGVMASWAQETQYF. For the CDR3, the DNA is TGCAGTGCTAGAGGGCTAGCGGGAGTTATGGCCAGTTGGGCTCAAGAGACCCAGTACTTC.

In its sample, this clonotype was seen many times. The CDR3 region is CASSSPTRGTMNTEAFF. The CDR3 DNA is TGTGCCAGCAGCAGCCCAACGCGAGGCACCATGAACACTGAAGCTTTCTTT. The rearrangement joins TRBV11-2 to TRBJ1-1; D is ambiguous. The length of the CDR3 is 17 residues. From germline, CDR1 is SGHAT and CDR2 FQNNGV. V was clipped by 5 bases and J by 0 bases, with 19 bases between them.

This clonotype occurred many times. This chain connects TRBV20-1 to TRBJ2-4; 7 nucleotides align to TRBD2. J was trimmed by 9 bases and V by 3 bases; bases with no gene match: 8. Germline V lookup: CDR1 DFQATT, CDR2 SNEGSKA (reference sequence). The CDR3 contains 13 residues. The CDR3 nucleotides read TGCAGTGCTAGCGTGGCGGGAGAAGGCATTCAGTACTTC. Its protein product is CSASVAGEGIQYF.

This clonotype was detected ten times or more. This sequence joins TRBV5-1 and TRBJ2-3, with 7 bases matching TRBD1. The CDR3 totals 14 residues. The germline V gene has CDR1 SGHRS and CDR2 YFSETQ. V was clipped by 4 bases and J by 7 bases; unmatched bases: 9. CDR3 bases: TGCGCCAGCAGCCCCGGGACAGACACGAATACGCAGTATTTT. This gives the protein CASSPGTDTNTQYF.

This clonotype has a count of ten or more. CDR3 region: CASSQDRVYEQYF. CDR3 nucleotides: TGTGCCAGCAGCCAAGATCGGGTCTACGAGCAGTACTTC. The chain couples TRBV3-1 to TRBJ2-7, with D unresolved. The CDR3 sequence is 13 residues long. From germline, CDR1 is LGHDT and CDR2 YNNKEL (reference sequence). Trimming left V 0 bases short and J 3 bases short, with 6 bases between.

J is TRBJ2-6 and V is TRBV11-2, with 10 positions matching TRBD1. CDR1 and CDR2 from the germline V gene are SGHAT and FQNNGV. V was clipped by 4 bases and J by 1 base; unmatched bases: 10. The CDR3 runs 19 residues. DNA for the CDR3: TGTGCCAGCAGCTCACGGACAGGGGGGATTTGGTCTGGGGCCAACGTCCTGACTTTC. It is translated as CASSSRTGGIWSGANVLTF.

This clonotype was seen ten or more times. V gene TRBV28 combines with J gene TRBJ1-2, with 8 bases matching TRBD1. CDR1 is MDHEN and CDR2 is SYDVKM in the germline V gene. The J segment lost 4 bases and the V segment lost 6 bases, leaving 7 bases of the junction unmatched. The CDR3 has 14 amino acids. CDR3: CASSITGGTYGYTF. The CDR3 DNA reads as TGTGCCAGCAGCATCACAGGGGGTACCTATGGCTACACCTTC.

Ten or more counts support this clonotype. The V gene is TRBV11-2, the J gene TRBJ2-3; D uncertain. The CDR3 is 16 amino acids. Germline lookup yields CDR1 SGHAT and CDR2 FQNNGV. Trimming removed 1 base at V and 5 bases at J, with 16 bases between. The DNA for the CDR3 is TGTGCCAGCAGCTTAGTCGGAGAGGTTGATTTAGATACGCAGTATTTT. Translated, it gives CASSLVGEVDLDTQYF.

This clonotype was picked up many times. This chain links TRBV11-2 with TRBJ2-3; D is perhaps TRBD2 (5 bases). Germline lookup yields CDR1 SGHAT and CDR2 FQNNGV. V was pared by 0 bases and J by 1 base, with 11 bases between. This CDR3 contains 16 residues. The CDR3 region has the DNA TGTGCCAGCAGCTTAGATCGGGCCGGGGGCACAGATACGCAGTATTTT. Amino acids: CASSLDRAGGTDTQYF. Together with reference TRBV11-2 and TRBJ2-3, the CDR3 gives the full variable domain: EAGVAQSPRYKIIEKRQSVAFWCNPISGHATLYWYQQILGQGPKLLIQFQNNGVVDDSQLPKDRFSAERLKGVDSTLKIQPAKLEDSAVYLCASSLDRAGGTDTQYFGPGTRLTVL.

This clonotype was found many times. The chain has TRBV16 and TRBJ2-1, with no clear D. CDR1 and CDR2 (germline): KGHSY, FQNENV. The V end was cut by 4 bases, the J end by 7 bases, with 8 bases between. CDR3 length: 12 amino acids. The CDR3 is CASSLPSNEQFF. Written as DNA, the CDR3 is TGTGCCAGCAGCCTTCCCTCGAATGAGCAGTTCTTC.

This clonotype was counted at least ten times. The chain links TRBV28 to TRBJ2-7; D is ambiguous. The V end was cut by 5 bases, the J end by 2 bases, with 10 bases between. Germline assignment: CDR1 MDHEN and CDR2 SYDVKM. CDR3 length: 13 residues. The CDR3 is CASSHTVAYEQYF. The DNA of the CDR3 is TGTGCCAGCAGTCATACAGTTGCCTACGAGCAGTACTTC.

In its sample, this clonotype was seen a few times. V is TRBV4-2 and J is TRBJ2-1; 8 bases align to TRBD2. J gave up 2 bases and V 1 base, and 1 base lay outside the gene matches. The germline V gene has CDR1 LGHNA and CDR2 YNFKEQ. This CDR3 is 15 amino acids long. CDR3 region: CASSQGSGTYNEQFF. CDR3 bases: TGTGCCAGCAGCCAAGGTAGCGGGACCTACAATGAGCAGTTCTTC.